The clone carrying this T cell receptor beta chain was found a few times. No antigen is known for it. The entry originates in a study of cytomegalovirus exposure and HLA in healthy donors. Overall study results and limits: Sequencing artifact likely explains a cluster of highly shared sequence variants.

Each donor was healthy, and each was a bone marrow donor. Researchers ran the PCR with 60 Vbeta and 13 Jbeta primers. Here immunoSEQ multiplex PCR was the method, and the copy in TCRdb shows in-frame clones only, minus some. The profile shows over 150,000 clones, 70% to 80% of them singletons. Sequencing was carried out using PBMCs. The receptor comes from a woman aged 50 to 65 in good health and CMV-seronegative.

The DNA for the CDR3 is TGTGCCAGCAGCCACAGAGACGGGTATAATTCACCCCTCCACTTT. Translating it yields CASSHRDGYNSPLHF. The chain has TRBV14 and TRBJ1-6; D not resolved. V lost 3 bases, J lost 4 bases, and 10 bases lay in between. The CDR3 covers 15 residues. Germline V CDR1 and CDR2: SGHDN, FVKESK.